This T cell receptor (beta chain) was captured in a study of shared clonotypes between healthy human individuals. Study at large: Each donor's CD8 memory used one plate, CD8 naive two, each CD4 subset three. Regarding the study as a whole: Among the subsets, naive ones generally showed larger estimated richness than memory ones. All-four-donor shared clonotypes had higher generation probabilities than non-shared clonotypes did.

Sorted-subset replicate PCRs used about 200 ng DNA, about 30,000 T cell genomes. TCRdb keeps only in-frame clones here, not all; method: immunoSEQ multiplex PCR. Here the sample spans a few hundred thousand clones, just under 97% being singletons. Naive CD8 isolation took CD45RO-negative cells positively selected for CCR7 and excluded terminally differentiated effector memory CD45RA+ cells. The CDR3 totals 13 residues. Trimming shortened V by 8 bases and J by 6 bases, and 16 bases separated the two germline ends. Germline CDR1 is GTSNPN and CDR2 is SVGIG (reference sequence). A note on this clone: The antigen is unknown.

This chain links TRBV30 with TRBJ2-2; either TRBD1 or TRBD2 may fit D (5 bases each). The source material was naive CD8+ T cells sorted from blood. This receptor was obtained from a woman aged 25 to 45 in good health. CDR3 in amino acids: CALQAAGSGELFF. The DNA for the CDR3 is TGTGCCCTTCAAGCGGCAGGGTCCGGGGAGCTGTTTTTT.